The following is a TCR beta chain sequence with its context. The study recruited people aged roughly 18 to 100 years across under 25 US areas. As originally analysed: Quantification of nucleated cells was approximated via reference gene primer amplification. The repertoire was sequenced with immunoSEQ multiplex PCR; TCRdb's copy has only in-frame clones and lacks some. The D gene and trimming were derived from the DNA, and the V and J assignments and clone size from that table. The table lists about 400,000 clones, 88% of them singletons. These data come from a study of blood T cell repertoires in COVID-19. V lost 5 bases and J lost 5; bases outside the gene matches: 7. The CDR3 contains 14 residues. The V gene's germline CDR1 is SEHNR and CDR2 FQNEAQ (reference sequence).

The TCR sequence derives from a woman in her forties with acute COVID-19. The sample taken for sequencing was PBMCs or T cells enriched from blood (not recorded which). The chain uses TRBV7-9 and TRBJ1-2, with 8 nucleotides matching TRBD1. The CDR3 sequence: CASSPGQGGYGYTF. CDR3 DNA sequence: TGTGCCAGCAGCCCAGGACAGGGCGGGTATGGCTACACCTTC.